Each of the 8 T cell receptor beta chains below was sequenced from the same sample in a study of cytomegalovirus exposure and HLA in healthy donors. PCR used 60 Vbeta primers and 13 Jbeta primers. The assay was immunoSEQ multiplex PCR, and TCRdb's table has in-frame clones only and misses some. This table holds tens of thousands of clones, 65% to 90% found once. Sequenced sample: PBMCs. These receptors came from a man aged 30-40 years in good health and CMV-seronegative.

V usage is TRBV7-2 and J usage is TRBJ1-5; the D gene is possibly TRBD1 (6 bases). The CDR3 spans 15 residues. The germline V gene has CDR1 SGHTA and CDR2 FQGNSA. Trimming took off 5 bases at V and 3 bases at J, with 14 bases between the two ends. CDR3 residues: CASSRQGGNNQPQHF. CDR3 DNA sequence: TGTGCCAGCAGCCGCCAAGGGGGAAACAATCAGCCCCAGCATTTT.

The rearrangement joins TRBV5-1 to TRBJ2-3; TRBD1 matches 10 bases. The CDR3 sequence is 18 residues long. Germline V lookup: CDR1 SGHRS, CDR2 YFSETQ. Trimming at V came to 0 bases and at J to 1 base, leaving 8 bases not matched to a gene. In nucleotides, the CDR3 is TGCGCCAGCAGCTTGGGACAGGGGGCTTGGGGAGGCACAGATACGCAGTATTTT. It encodes CASSLGQGAWGGTDTQYF.

This chain uses TRBV29-1 with TRBJ2-5, with TRBD2 as a possible D gene (5 bases). Trimming shortened V by 3 bases and J by 3 bases, and 8 bases separated the two germline ends. The CDR3 length is 12 residues. Germline V gene data show CDR1 as SQVTM and CDR2 as ANQGSEA. The CDR3 is CSVDEGEETQYF. CDR3 nucleotide sequence: TGCAGCGTTGATGAGGGAGAAGAGACCCAGTACTTC.

The V and J genes are TRBV11-2 and TRBJ1-2; a weak D match, TRBD1 (6 bases). The CDR3 runs to 17 residues. Per the germline V gene, CDR1 is SGHAT and CDR2 is FQNNGV. The V gene lost 1 base and the J gene lost 0 bases, with 15 bases spanning the gap. As DNA, the CDR3 is TGTGCCAGCAGCTTAGTCCCCACAGGGCCCGCTAACTATGGCTACACCTTC. Protein: CASSLVPTGPANYGYTF. The full variable domain, in which reference TRBV11-2 and TRBJ1-2 provide the parts outside the CDR3, is EAGVAQSPRYKIIEKRQSVAFWCNPISGHATLYWYQQILGQGPKLLIQFQNNGVVDDSQLPKDRFSAERLKGVDSTLKIQPAKLEDSAVYLCASSLVPTGPANYGYTFGSGTRLTVV.

This clone was counted a single time. This chain joins TRBV9 and TRBJ1-1; 8 positions agree with TRBD1. Germline loops: CDR1 SGDLS, CDR2 YYNGEE. The V gene end was trimmed by 2 bases and the J gene end by 4 bases; junction bases not matched to a gene: 10. This CDR3 comprises 16 residues. CDR3 bases: TGTGCCAGCAGCGTCCACCTTACAGGGGGTAGCACTGAAGCTTTCTTT. Protein product: CASSVHLTGGSTEAFF.

The chain employs TRBV27 and TRBJ2-7, with 10 bases that match TRBD2. The CDR3 is 15 amino acids. The J segment lost 2 bases and the V segment lost 4 bases, leaving 5 bases of the junction unmatched. Germline loops: CDR1 MNHEY, CDR2 SMNVEV (reference sequence). CDR3 DNA: TGTGCCAGCAGTTCACGGACTAGCGGAACCTACGAGCAGTACTTC. Translated: CASSSRTSGTYEQYF.

The gene calls are TRBV2 and TRBJ2-6, with 7 bases that match TRBD1. The CDR3 has 14 amino acids. Germline CDR1 reads SNHLY; CDR2 reads FYNNEI. V trimming: 2 bases; J trimming: 16 bases; junction bases outside the gene matches: 11. The CDR3 loop reads CASSESRGKRQLTF. CDR3 bases: TGTGCCAGCAGTGAAAGCAGGGGGAAAAGGCAACTGACTTTC.

This clone occurred a few times. The chain links TRBV5-1 to TRBJ2-2, with unresolved D. This CDR3 spans 15 amino acids. V shed 7 bases and J shed 2 bases, with 15 bases lying between them. Germline loops: CDR1 SGHRS, CDR2 YFSETQ. CDR3 sequence reads: CASLKGELNTGELFF. The CDR3 DNA follows: TGCGCCAGCCTTAAAGGAGAGTTAAACACCGGGGAGCTGTTTTTT.